This T cell receptor (beta chain) emerged from a study of patients and donors after allogeneic stem cell transplantation (dated by TCRdb to the early 2020s). This clonotype appeared a few times. Its cognate antigen has yet to be identified. No base quality values were provided; no much bigger clone lies one nucleotide off. The library was obtained by RT-PCR. The reads were generated on a NextSeq 550. The raw public reads went through TCRdb reprocessing: fastp at Q25, MiXCR clone calling, in-frame beta chains kept. When rows share a CDR3 protein, they turn into one entry using the most common DNA and genes. This sample has 400,000 to 500,000 distinct CDR3 sequences in its table, and approximately 16% of those were observed once. Around 7.2% of the sample rests with the top ten. CDR1 MNHEY and CDR2 SMNVEV were looked up in the germline V gene (reference sequence). From the cysteine up to the phenylalanine, the CDR3 has a length of 13 residues. Only the CDR3 region is kept as DNA, spanning 39 bases read in frame from base 1. V and J are truncated by 7 bases and 1 base respectively, leaving an intervening sequence of 5 bases.

Recombination connected TRBV27 to TRBJ2-6; no D gene call is confident. The clonotype comes from a human donor who was either an allogeneic HSCT recipient or a stem cell or donor lymphocyte infusion donor (not recorded which). It is not recorded whose cells these are; they may come from a transplant donor. Sequenced sample: blood, either unsorted or a sorted T cell fraction (not recorded which). The CDR3 reads as follows: CASIGSGANVLTF. The DNA sequence reads TGTGCCAGCATTGGATCTGGGGCCAACGTCCTGACTTTC.